The rows below give T cell receptor beta chains drawn from one sample of a study of T cell responses to AZD1222 COVID-19 vaccine. This table comes from immunoSEQ multiplex PCR, and its TCRdb copy is limited to in-frame clones, with some not included. The table has about 190,000 clones, 90% to 95% seen once; the top ten hold 7.5% to 9.5%. This specimen consisted of peripheral blood, obtained on day 0 of AZD1222 vaccination. These receptors were obtained from an adult in good health. Both conserved end residues are part of each CDR3. A D gene is named only where the DNA matches it firmly. The size of a clone is reported for some rows only, either as once, few or many, or as a class for expanded clones.

d_call clone_size j_call v_call cdr3_nt cdr3_aa
NA NA TRBJ1-5 TRBV19 TGTGCCAGTCTCAAAGGTCCGAGCAATCAGCCCCAGCATTTT CASLKGPSNQPQHF
NA NA TRBJ1-1 TRBV10-1 TGCGCCAGACCGGGAGGGAACACTGAAGCTTTCTTT CARPGGNTEAFF
NA NA TRBJ1-5 TRBV28 TGTGCCAGCAGTTTACCGGGGTCTAGCAATCAGCCCCAGCATTTT CASSLPGSSNQPQHF
NA once TRBJ2-2 TRBV5-1 TGCGCCAGCAGCTTGGTTGGGACCTACACCGGGGAGCTGTTTTTT CASSLVGTYTGELFF
NA NA TRBJ2-2 TRBV7-3 TGTGCCAGCAGCTTAAAGGCCCTGCGACTAAACACCGGGGAGCTGTTTTTT CASSLKALRLNTGELFF
NA few TRBJ2-1 TRBV7-9 TGTGCCAGCACTGGTAAGGCAGGAAAACTCTCCTACAATGAGCAGTTCTTC CASTGKAGKLSYNEQFF
NA NA TRBJ2-5 TRBV19 TGTGCCAGTAGTACCCCCGAGGGGGGTGAAGAGACCCAGTACTTC CASSTPEGGEETQYF
TRBD1 NA TRBJ1-1 TRBV28 TGTGCCAGCAGTTTGGACAGGGGGAACACTGAAGCTTTCTTT CASSLDRGNTEAFF
NA NA TRBJ2-1 TRBV19 TGTGCCAGTAGTATCCGCGGAGGCTCCTACAATGAGCAGTTCTTC CASSIRGGSYNEQFF
NA NA TRBJ2-1 TRBV28 TGTGCCAGCAGTCTCCCCCTGGAGCCCCAATACAATGAGCAGTTCTTC CASSLPLEPQYNEQFF
NA NA TRBJ2-5 TRBV3-1/TRBV3-2 TGTGCCAGCAGCCAGACCGAGATACTAGCAGGGGAGACCCAGTACTTC CASSQTEILAGETQYF
NA NA TRBJ2-6 TRBV7-3 TGTGCCAGCAGCCTGACAGACACTGGGGCCAACGTCCTGACTTTC CASSLTDTGANVLTF
TRBD2 NA TRBJ2-1 TRBV9 TGTGCCAGCAGCGTACCTAGAACTAGCGGGAGGGATAATGAGCAGTTCTTC CASSVPRTSGRDNEQFF
TRBD1 once TRBJ2-3 TRBV7-3 TGTGCCAGCAGCTTTAGTCACAGGGGGGATACGCAGTATTTT CASSFSHRGDTQYF
NA NA TRBJ2-5 TRBV29-1 TGCAGCGTTGATGTGGAATTAGGGGAGACCCAGTACTTC CSVDVELGETQYF
TRBD1 NA TRBJ2-7 TRBV10-3 TGTGCCATCAGCCAGGGGGCTCTGTACGAGCAGTACTTC CAISQGALYEQYF
TRBD1 NA TRBJ2-7 TRBV18 TGTGCCAGCTCAACAGGGGATGGCTACGAGCAGTACTTC CASSTGDGYEQYF
NA NA TRBJ1-1 TRBV28 TGTGCCAGCAGTTTAATGGGCTTGGGGGCCACTGAAGCTTTCTTT CASSLMGLGATEAFF
TRBD2 NA TRBJ2-3 TRBV7-2 TGTGCCAGCAGCTTAATTAGCGGGGTAGGGGATACGCAGTATTTT CASSLISGVGDTQYF
NA NA TRBJ1-1 TRBV19 TGTGCCAGTAGTGTCAGGGGCATGGCTGAAGCTTTCTTT CASSVRGMAEAFF
TRBD1 NA TRBJ2-5 TRBV24-1 TGTGCCACTAAGGACAGGGCAATTGAGACCCAGTACTTC CATKDRAIETQYF
NA NA TRBJ2-3 TRBV11-2 TGTGCCAGCAGCTTAGTTCAGGGTAGCACAGATACGCAGTATTTT CASSLVQGSTDTQYF
NA few TRBJ1-3 TRBV7-9 TGTGCCAGCAGCTTATCAGGAAACACCATATATTTT CASSLSGNTIYF
TRBD2 NA TRBJ2-1 TRBV27 TGTGCCAGCAGTGCGGGGGGGACTGAGCAGTTCTTC CASSAGGTEQFF
NA NA TRBJ2-7 TRBV19 TGTGCCAGTAGTTTCACTCAGGGGAACGAGCAGTACTTC CASSFTQGNEQYF
NA NA TRBJ1-6 TRBV7-2 TGTGCCAGCAGCTTGACAGAGAATTCACCCCTCCACTTT CASSLTENSPLHF
NA NA TRBJ1-1 TRBV27 TGTGCCAGCAGTTCTCAGGGGCGCACTGAAGCTTTCTTT CASSSQGRTEAFF
NA few TRBJ2-7 TRBV7-8 TGTGCCAGCAGCTCACAGGGCCGCGGCTACGAGCAGTACTTC CASSSQGRGYEQYF
NA NA TRBJ1-1 TRBV7-8 TGTGCCAGCAGCGCGAATAAGAACACTGAAGCTTTCTTT CASSANKNTEAFF
TRBD1 NA TRBJ2-5 TRBV6-2/TRBV6-3 TGTGCCAGCAGTCGGGACAGCCAAGAGACCCAGTACTTC CASSRDSQETQYF
NA NA TRBJ1-3 TRBV6-5 TGTGCCAGCAGGCAAGGACAAGTGGCAGACACCATATATTTT CASRQGQVADTIYF
TRBD1 once TRBJ2-1 TRBV27 TGTGCCAGCCAGAAAACCACCGGGACAGGCTACAATGAGCAGTTCTTC CASQKTTGTGYNEQFF
NA NA TRBJ2-1 TRBV23-1 TGCGCCAGAAGATACGAAGGGACGTGGGACAATGAGCAGTTCTTC CARRYEGTWDNEQFF
NA once TRBJ1-2 TRBV24-1 TGTGCCACCAGTGATTTGGACAGAAACTATGGCCACACCTTC CATSDLDRNYGHTF
NA NA TRBJ1-5 TRBV6-1 TGTGCCAGCAGTGATTGGAGGGGAGGGAATCAGCCCCAGCATTTT CASSDWRGGNQPQHF
TRBD1 NA TRBJ2-7 TRBV28 TGTGCCAGCAGTTTATCATCGGGACAGACCTACGAGCAGTACTTC CASSLSSGQTYEQYF
TRBD1 NA TRBJ1-2 TRBV5-1 TGCGCCAGCTCCTCCATGGACAGGGCGGCTAACTATGGCTACACCTTC CASSSMDRAANYGYTF
TRBD1 NA TRBJ2-2 TRBV28 TGTGCCAGCAGTTTGGGGACAGATAACACCGGGGAGCTGTTTTTT CASSLGTDNTGELFF
NA NA TRBJ2-7 TRBV10-3 TGTGCCATCAGTGAGTCTCCCTTAGAGGGCGAGCAGTACTTC CAISESPLEGEQYF
TRBD2 NA TRBJ2-1 TRBV5-1 TGCGCCAGCGGCCCCGATGGACTAGCGGGAGCAGATGAGCAGTTCTTC CASGPDGLAGADEQFF
TRBD1 NA TRBJ1-2 TRBV7-3 TGTGCCAGCAGCTTAGGGACAGGGGGCGGCTATGGCTACACCTTC CASSLGTGGGYGYTF
NA NA TRBJ1-1 TRBV18 TGTGCCAGCTCACGCAGTAGTGGGCAGAACACTGAAGCTTTCTTT CASSRSSGQNTEAFF
TRBD1 once TRBJ2-7 TRBV5-1 TGCGCCAGCAGCTGGACAGGAATTGACGAGCAGTACTTC CASSWTGIDEQYF
NA NA TRBJ1-4 TRBV27 TGTGCCAGCAGGCCAGCGGGGGCAACTAATGAAAAACTGTTTTTT CASRPAGATNEKLFF
TRBD1 NA TRBJ1-3 TRBV3-1/TRBV3-2 TGTGCCAGCAGCCAAGCTCGCAGGGGGCCTGGAAACACCATATATTTT CASSQARRGPGNTIYF
NA NA TRBJ1-3 TRBV10-2 TGCGCCAGCAGTGAGTCGAGAGGGGACTCTGGAAACACCATATATTTT CASSESRGDSGNTIYF
TRBD2 NA TRBJ2-1 TRBV24-1 TGTGCCACCAGTGATCCGGGACTAGCGGCTTACAATGAGCAGTTCTTC CATSDPGLAAYNEQFF
NA NA TRBJ2-7 TRBV6-6 TGTGCCAGCAGTCGAAAGCCCGGACAGTACTACGAGCAGTACTTC CASSRKPGQYYEQYF
TRBD2 NA TRBJ2-7 TRBV27 TGTGCCAGCAAGGGACTAGCGGGGAGGTACGAGCAGTACTTC CASKGLAGRYEQYF
NA NA TRBJ2-7 TRBV28 TGTGCCAGCACCTCCCCGGTGGGGCTAGCGTTCCACGAGCAGTACTTC CASTSPVGLAFHEQYF